Below, 25 T cell receptor beta chains from the same sample are listed, as sequenced in a study of blood T cell repertoires in COVID-19. Here immunoSEQ multiplex PCR was the method, and the copy in TCRdb shows in-frame clones only, minus some. The sample carries around 260,000 clones, approximately 85% recorded once. Source material: peripheral blood. These receptors came from a human donor with COVID-19, enrolled during active disease. The donor label of this sample is uncertain.

There are many counts of this clone. J is TRBJ1-6 and V is TRBV28; perhaps TRBD1 as D (6 bases). Germline V gene sequence: CDR1 MDHEN, CDR2 SYDVKM. With 5 bases removed from V and 14 bases from J, the gap between germline ends came to 16 bases. There are 13 residues in the CDR3. Written as DNA, the CDR3 is TGTGCCAGCAGTAAACCGGCAGGGGCAGCCCTCCACTTT. As protein: CASSKPAGAALHF.

This sequence joins TRBV28 and TRBJ1-6; 9 nucleotides line up with TRBD1. Trimming removed 5 bases from V and 7 bases from J; junction bases left unmatched: 15. The CDR3 is 18 amino acids. Germline CDR1 reads MDHEN; CDR2 reads SYDVKM. The CDR3 region has the DNA TGTGCCAGCAGTCCACCCCCGGGACAGGGTTACGGAAATTCACCCCTCCACTTT. Its protein is CASSPPPGQGYGNSPLHF.

The chain couples TRBV27 to TRBJ2-5; TRBD2 matches at 11 bases. The CDR3 totals 16 residues. J gave up 4 bases and V 4 bases, and 8 bases lay outside the gene matches. Germline V gene sequence: CDR1 MNHEY, CDR2 SMNVEV (reference sequence). The CDR3, as DNA: TGTGCCAGCAGTTCCCCGGCGACTAGCGGGACAGAGACCCAGTACTTC. It specifies CASSSPATSGTETQYF.

The genes are TRBV11-2 and TRBJ2-7, with D possibly being TRBD2 (6 bases). Looked up from germline, CDR1 is SGHAT and CDR2 is FQNNGV. The CDR3 has 18 residues. V lost 5 bases and J lost 2, with 25 bases in between. The CDR3 region is CASSPISRTKRTAYEQYF. DNA of the CDR3: TGTGCCAGCAGCCCTATATCCCGGACTAAAAGGACGGCCTACGAGCAGTACTTC.

The chain links TRBV4-3 to TRBJ2-7; TRBD1 aligns across 8 bases. Germline CDR1 and CDR2: LGHNA and YSLEER. V was clipped by 1 base and J by 2 bases; unmatched bases: 13. The length of the CDR3 is 18 residues. The CDR3 bases are TGCGCCAGCAGCCAAGGCCTTGGCGGGACAGGCTCTACCTACGAGCAGTACTTC. It codes for CASSQGLGGTGSTYEQYF.

In this sample, this clone turned up many times. The V and J genes are TRBV20-1 and TRBJ2-1; TRBD2 matches 9 bases. CDR3 size: 16 residues. J lost 6 bases, V lost 3 bases, and 12 bases had no gene match. Per germline, CDR1 DFQATT and CDR2 SNEGSKA (reference sequence). For the CDR3, the DNA is TGCAGTGCTAGTTTGGGGGGGAGCGGGAGGTCCAATGAGCAGTTCTTC. As protein: CSASLGGSGRSNEQFF.

The genes are TRBV29-1 and TRBJ2-5; the match to TRBD2 covers 14 bases. The length of the CDR3 is 16 residues. The V gene's germline CDR1 is SQVTM and CDR2 ANQGSEA. Trimming took 4 bases from V and 5 from J; bases not matched to a gene: 9. As DNA, the CDR3 is TGCAGCGTTGGGGGGACTAGCGGGAGAAGGTTGGAGACCCAGTACTTC. Its protein is CSVGGTSGRRLETQYF.

CDR3 DNA sequence: TGTGCCAGCAGATCGGGTGGGGGCCGGGAGCTGTTTTTT. This sequence encodes CASRSGGGRELFF. The V gene is TRBV6-5, the J gene TRBJ2-2, with D perhaps matching TRBD1 (6 bases). Germline loops: CDR1 MNHEY, CDR2 SVGAGI. CDR3 length: 13 residues. With 6 bases removed from V and 9 bases from J, the gap between germline ends came to 14 bases.

The chain couples TRBV6-6 to TRBJ2-7, with 10 positions matching TRBD2. The CDR3 loop spans 15 amino acids. Germline-derived CDR1 and CDR2 are MNHNY and SVGAGI (reference sequence). V was pared by 6 bases and J by 6 bases, with 11 bases of the junction left unmatched. The CDR3 here is CASRFVASGSTEQYF. The CDR3 coding sequence is TGTGCCAGCAGGTTCGTCGCTAGCGGGAGTACCGAGCAGTACTTC.

This clone was counted only a few times. V is TRBV28 and J is TRBJ1-1, with 11 bases matching TRBD1. The germline V gene has CDR1 MDHEN and CDR2 SYDVKM. J was trimmed by 1 base and V by 6 bases; bases with no gene match: 7. The CDR3 has 16 residues. CDR3: CASSLGQGAGNTEAFF. The CDR3 DNA is TGTGCCAGCAGCCTAGGACAGGGGGCAGGGAACACTGAAGCTTTCTTT.

This clone was found once. The junction differs from germline at one of its ends, possibly a read error. The chain is built from TRBV9 and TRBJ2-7; 10 positions agree with TRBD2. Germline CDR1 SGDLS, CDR2 YYNGEE. This CDR3 contains 14 residues. CDR3 in DNA: TGTGCCAGTAGCGGGGGGCCAGAGACCTACGAGCAGTACTTC. Its translation: CASSGGPETYEQYF.

The CDR3 protein is CASSEADRGILGYTF. The CDR3 region has the DNA TGTGCCAGCAGTGAAGCGGACAGGGGGATCCTTGGCTACACCTTC. The rearrangement joins TRBV6-1 to TRBJ1-2; the match to TRBD1 covers 10 bases. V was clipped by 0 bases and J by 7 bases; unmatched bases: 5. In germline, CDR1 is MNHNS, CDR2 SASEGT. The CDR3 is made up of 15 amino acids.

The genes are TRBV19 and TRBJ2-3; tentative D call: TRBD2 (6 bases). V shed 7 bases and J shed 7 bases, with 15 bases lying between them. CDR1 LNHDA and CDR2 SQIVND come from the germline V gene (reference sequence). The CDR3 totals 13 residues. CDR3 DNA sequence: TGTGCCAGTACGACGGTCGGGAGAAATACGCAGTATTTT. It codes for CASTTVGRNTQYF.

The chain is built from TRBV27 and TRBJ2-7; 8 bases are shared with TRBD1. Germline V gives CDR1 MNHEY, CDR2 SMNVEV (reference sequence). This CDR3 is built from 16 residues. Losses at the gene ends were 2 bases for V and 0 bases for J; bases not matched to a gene: 6. Written as DNA, the CDR3 is TGTGCCAGCAGTTTAAAGGCGACAGGGGCCTCCTACGAGCAGTACTTC. This sequence encodes CASSLKATGASYEQYF.

The sample holds one count of this clone. The chain couples TRBV20-1 to TRBJ1-2, with unresolved D. CDR1 and CDR2 (germline): DFQATT, SNEGSKA (reference sequence). The CDR3 runs to 11 residues. V lost 2 bases to trimming and J lost 3 bases, with 4 bases between them. The CDR3 DNA is TGCAGTGCTAGACGAGACTATGGCTACACCTTC. Translated, it gives CSARRDYGYTF.

Here the CDR3 DNA reads TGTGCCAGCAGTTCTTTTTGGTCTCAAAGGGGATCAGGTCAGAGCGAGCAGTACTTC. Translation: CASSSFWSQRGSGQSEQYF. The V gene is TRBV28, the J gene TRBJ2-7; D possibly corresponds to TRBD1 (5 bases). The CDR3 is 19 amino acids. CDR1 is MDHEN and CDR2 is SYDVKM in the germline V gene. V was shortened by 4 bases and J by 6 bases, with 31 bases between the two germline ends.

This clone appeared once. The rearrangement joins TRBV18 to TRBJ1-2; D gene unclear. V shed 2 bases and J shed 2 bases, with 9 bases lying between them. The CDR3 is 14 residues long. Germline V lookup: CDR1 KGHSH, CDR2 LQKENI. CDR3 in DNA: TGTGCCAGCTCACCAGTCGGTCCCAACTATGGCTACACCTTC. Encoded protein: CASSPVGPNYGYTF.

The chain employs TRBV11-2 and TRBJ1-1; D call uncertain. CDR3 length: 14 amino acids. Germline loops: CDR1 SGHAT, CDR2 FQNNGV. Trimming took off 5 bases at V and 0 bases at J, with 10 bases between the two ends. In nucleotides, the CDR3 is TGTGCCAGCAGCCGGTTCCTTTTGAACACTGAAGCTTTCTTT. It codes for CASSRFLLNTEAFF.

V gene TRBV30 combines with J gene TRBJ2-7, with D maybe TRBD1 (5 bases). The CDR3 length is 13 residues. The ends were cut back, 2 bases at V and 2 bases at J, with 10 bases in the middle. Germline V gene lookup returns CDR1 GTSNPN and CDR2 SVGIG (reference sequence). For the CDR3, the DNA is TGTGCCTGGAGTAGCACAGGTCCCTACGAGCAGTACTTC. This sequence encodes CAWSSTGPYEQYF.

The chain uses TRBV7-9 and TRBJ2-6; 9 nucleotides agree with TRBD1. The CDR3 loop spans 17 amino acids. J was trimmed by 0 bases and V by 4 bases; bases with no gene match: 4. Per the germline V gene, CDR1 is SEHNR and CDR2 is FQNEAQ (reference sequence). The CDR3 DNA follows: TGTGCCAGCAGCTCCGGGACAGGGATCTCTGGGGCCAACGTCCTGACTTTC. This encodes CASSSGTGISGANVLTF.

V is TRBV29-1 and J is TRBJ1-5, with D unresolved. The CDR3 is 14 amino acids. Trimming left V 5 bases short and J 4 bases short, with 15 bases between. Germline V lookup: CDR1 SQVTM, CDR2 ANQGSEA. The CDR3 coding sequence is TGCAGCGTTACCGACAATGCGGGAAATCAGCCCCAGCATTTT. As protein: CSVTDNAGNQPQHF.

This clone was observed a single time. The rearrangement links TRBV4-3 to TRBJ1-3; D is perhaps TRBD1 (5 bases). Trimming stripped 0 bases from V and 7 bases from J, with 13 bases between. Germline loops: CDR1 LGHNA, CDR2 YSLEER. The CDR3 sequence is 15 residues long. The CDR3 sequence: CASSQDGLGLNTIYF. In nucleotides, the CDR3 is TGCGCCAGCAGCCAAGATGGCCTGGGACTTAACACCATATATTTT.

The CDR3 DNA sequence: TGTGCCAGCAGTGAAGTTCCACAGGTCCCCTACGAGCAGTACTTC. Protein: CASSEVPQVPYEQYF. The J gene is TRBJ2-7, the V gene TRBV6-1; TRBD1 might be the D (5 bases). The CDR3 covers 15 residues. V was shortened by 1 base and J by 2 bases, with 12 bases between the two germline ends. The germline V gene has CDR1 MNHNS and CDR2 SASEGT.

V usage is TRBV5-6 and J usage is TRBJ1-5; TRBD1 aligns across 7 bases. The CDR3 runs 15 residues. Germline V CDR1 and CDR2: SGHDT, YYEEEE. V lost 2 bases, J lost 7 bases, and 9 bases stayed unmatched. CDR3 loop: CASSFLGGAVQPQHF. In DNA form, the CDR3 reads TGTGCCAGCAGCTTTTTAGGGGGCGCGGTCCAGCCCCAGCATTTT.

The J gene is TRBJ1-5, the V gene TRBV28, with TRBD1 matching over 9 bases. Germline V gene lookup returns CDR1 MDHEN and CDR2 SYDVKM. The CDR3 sequence is 16 residues long. V gave up 5 bases and J gave up 3 bases; unmatched junction bases: 8. CDR3 sequence reads: CASSTPGQGYNQPQHF. CDR3 nucleotide sequence: TGTGCCAGCAGTACCCCGGGACAGGGTTACAATCAGCCCCAGCATTTT.